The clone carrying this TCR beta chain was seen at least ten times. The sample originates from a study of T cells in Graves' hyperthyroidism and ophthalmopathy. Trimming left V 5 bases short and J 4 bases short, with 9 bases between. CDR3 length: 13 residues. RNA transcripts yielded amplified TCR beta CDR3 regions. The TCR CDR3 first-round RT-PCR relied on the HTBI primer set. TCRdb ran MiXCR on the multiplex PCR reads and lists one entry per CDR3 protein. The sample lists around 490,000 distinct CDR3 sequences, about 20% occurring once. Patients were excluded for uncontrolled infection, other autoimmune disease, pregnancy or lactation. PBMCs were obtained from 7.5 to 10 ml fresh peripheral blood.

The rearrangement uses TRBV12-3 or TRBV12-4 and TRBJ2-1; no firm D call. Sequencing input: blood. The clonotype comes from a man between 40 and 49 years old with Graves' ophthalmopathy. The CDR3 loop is CASSSEAYNEQFF. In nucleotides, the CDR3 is TGTGCCAGCAGTAGCGAGGCGTACAATGAGCAGTTCTTC.